This TCR beta chain originates from a study of cytotoxic CD8 clonotypes in ibrutinib-treated CLL. Note on this clone: No antigen is known for it.

Germline CDR1 is SGHTA and CDR2 is FQGTGA. Trimming stripped 2 bases from V and 7 bases from J, with 8 bases between. CDR3 length equals 13 residues. The study's findings and limits: Sampling of sustained-remission and progressing patients occurred at differing times. Once treatment began, public clonotypes, which were uncommon, contracted or stayed stable. A rise in clonality was seen at ibrutinib response, and a fall back toward baseline was seen at progression.

TCRdb's table, derived via immunoSEQ multiplex PCR, lists solely in-frame clones and lacks some. The table records over 100,000 clones, 50% to 65% of them present only once. The sequence came from a human donor with chronic lymphocytic leukemia. The genes are TRBV7-3 and TRBJ2-2; D is unresolved. The material was PBMCs, obtained after 24 months of ibrutinib treatment. CDR3 coding DNA: TGTGCCAGCAGCTTAGATGGTGGCGGGGAGCTGTTTTTT. Amino acid sequence: CASSLDGGGELFF.